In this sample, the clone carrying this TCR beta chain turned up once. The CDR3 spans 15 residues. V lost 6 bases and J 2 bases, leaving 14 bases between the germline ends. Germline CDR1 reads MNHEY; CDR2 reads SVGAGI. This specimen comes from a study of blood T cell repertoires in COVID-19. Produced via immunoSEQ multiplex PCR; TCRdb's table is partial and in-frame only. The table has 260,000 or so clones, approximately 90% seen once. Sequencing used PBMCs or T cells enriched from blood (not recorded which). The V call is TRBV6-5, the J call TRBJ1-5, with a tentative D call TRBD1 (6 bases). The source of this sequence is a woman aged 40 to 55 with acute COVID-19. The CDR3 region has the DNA TGTGCCAGCAGAAGAGAAGGGGGTGGCAATCAGCCCCAGCATTTT. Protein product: CASRREGGGNQPQHF.